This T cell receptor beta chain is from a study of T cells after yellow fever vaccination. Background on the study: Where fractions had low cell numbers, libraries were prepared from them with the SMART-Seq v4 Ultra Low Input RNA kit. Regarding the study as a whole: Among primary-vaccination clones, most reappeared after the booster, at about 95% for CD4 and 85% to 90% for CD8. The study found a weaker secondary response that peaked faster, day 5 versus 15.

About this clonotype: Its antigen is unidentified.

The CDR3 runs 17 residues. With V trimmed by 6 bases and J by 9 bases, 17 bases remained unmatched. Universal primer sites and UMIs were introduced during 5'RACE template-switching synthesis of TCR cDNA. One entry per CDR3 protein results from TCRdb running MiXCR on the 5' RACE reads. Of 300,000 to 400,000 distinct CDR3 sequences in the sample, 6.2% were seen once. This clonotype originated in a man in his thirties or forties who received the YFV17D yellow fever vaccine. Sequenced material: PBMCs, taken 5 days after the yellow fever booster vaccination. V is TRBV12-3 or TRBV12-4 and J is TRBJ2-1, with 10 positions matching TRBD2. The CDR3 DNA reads TGTGCCAGCAGCCGGACATTACCAGCGGGAGGGCCAAGTGAGCAGTTCTTC. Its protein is CASSRTLPAGGPSEQFF.